The 7 T cell receptor beta chains given below trace back to one sample, sequenced in a study of T cells in women clearing cervical HPV infection. Profiling relied on immunoSEQ multiplex PCR, and the TCRdb table lists in-frame clones only, not all of them. The sample data list about 32,000 clones. Sequences were obtained from blood buffy coat. These receptors originate from a woman aged 18 to 75 with a cervical HPV16 infection that either progressed to CIN3+ or cleared (not recorded which).

For this clone: The sequence runs out 3 residues before the end of the CDR3; the remainder is reconstructed from the germline J gene. The V gene is TRBV6-2 or TRBV6-3, the J gene TRBJ1-2; D not resolved. The CDR3 extends over 14 amino acids. V was trimmed by 5 bases and J by 7 bases, leaving 17 bases between them. The germline V gene encodes CDR1 MNHEY and CDR2 SVGEGT. The part of the CDR3 DNA that was read is TGTGCCAGCAGTAACCCGACCCCGCGGGGTGGC. Translated: CASSNPTPRGG. The full CDR3 is CASSNPTPRGGYTF.

The CDR3 sequence: CASSPTDYYNSPLHF. The DNA read from the CDR3 is TGTGCCAGCAGCCCAACAGATTACTATAATTCACCC. V is TRBV9 and J is TRBJ1-6; D not resolved. Read sequence stops 3 residues before the CDR3 end, and the germline J gene provides the missing end. Per the germline V gene, CDR1 is SGDLS and CDR2 is YYNGEE. V gave up 4 bases and J gave up 3 bases, with 11 bases separating them. This CDR3 is 15 amino acids long.

As to this clone: Read coverage stops 3 residues before the CDR3 terminus; the germline J gene supplies the remainder. V usage is TRBV10-2 and J usage is TRBJ1-1; D perhaps matches TRBD1 (6 bases). The CDR3 totals 14 residues. Germline CDR1 WSHSY, CDR2 SAAADI. Trimming took off 11 bases at V and 2 bases at J, with 18 bases between the two ends. The CDR3 protein is CAVRGTPTNTEAFF. The part of the CDR3 DNA that was read is TGCGCCGTGAGGGGGACACCCACTAACACTGAA.

CDR3 residues: CAITRGSGYGYTF. Partial CDR3 DNA: TGTGCCATCACTCGAGGTTCTGGCTATGGC. This chain uses TRBV10-3 with TRBJ1-2, with D hard to call. The read ends 3 residues shy of where the CDR3 ends; the end is completed using the germline J gene. The CDR3 is 13 amino acids. Trimming removed 7 bases at V and 4 bases at J, with 13 bases between. Germline V gives CDR1 ENHRY, CDR2 SYGVKD.

Comments on this clone: Read coverage stops 3 residues before the CDR3 terminus; the germline J gene supplies the remainder. J is TRBJ2-5 and V is TRBV14, with TRBD1 as a possible D gene (6 bases). The CDR3 is 15 residues long. Germline CDR1 SGHDN, CDR2 FVKESK. V lost 3 bases and J lost 5, with 16 bases in between. The chain's CDR3 is CASSQARTASETQYF. The part of the CDR3 DNA that was read is TGTGCCAGCAGCCAGGCCAGGACAGCCAGCGAGACC.

Concerning this clone: The read terminates 3 residues ahead of where the CDR3 ends, so the germline J gene completes it. This chain links TRBV6-4 with TRBJ2-1; TRBD2 aligns across 14 bases. This CDR3 has 16 amino acids. The V gene end was trimmed by 3 bases and the J gene end by 6 bases; junction bases not matched to a gene: 4. Germline V gives CDR1 MRHNA, CDR2 SNTAGT. The sequenced CDR3 bases are TGTGCCAGCAGTGATCGGGGACTAGCGGGAGTCAATGAG. Translated: CASSDRGLAGVNE. The entire CDR3 is CASSDRGLAGVNEQFF.

For this clone: Read sequence stops 3 residues before the CDR3 end, and the germline J gene provides the missing end. The V gene is TRBV6-2 or TRBV6-3, the J gene TRBJ2-3, with 9 bases identical to TRBD2. This CDR3 is built from 15 residues. CDR1 and CDR2 (germline): MNHEY, SVGEGT. V lost 2 bases and J lost 6; bases outside the gene matches: 6. CDR3 amino acids: CASSYTGLAQDTQYF. The sequenced CDR3 bases are TGTGCCAGCAGTTACACCGGACTAGCGCAGGATACG.